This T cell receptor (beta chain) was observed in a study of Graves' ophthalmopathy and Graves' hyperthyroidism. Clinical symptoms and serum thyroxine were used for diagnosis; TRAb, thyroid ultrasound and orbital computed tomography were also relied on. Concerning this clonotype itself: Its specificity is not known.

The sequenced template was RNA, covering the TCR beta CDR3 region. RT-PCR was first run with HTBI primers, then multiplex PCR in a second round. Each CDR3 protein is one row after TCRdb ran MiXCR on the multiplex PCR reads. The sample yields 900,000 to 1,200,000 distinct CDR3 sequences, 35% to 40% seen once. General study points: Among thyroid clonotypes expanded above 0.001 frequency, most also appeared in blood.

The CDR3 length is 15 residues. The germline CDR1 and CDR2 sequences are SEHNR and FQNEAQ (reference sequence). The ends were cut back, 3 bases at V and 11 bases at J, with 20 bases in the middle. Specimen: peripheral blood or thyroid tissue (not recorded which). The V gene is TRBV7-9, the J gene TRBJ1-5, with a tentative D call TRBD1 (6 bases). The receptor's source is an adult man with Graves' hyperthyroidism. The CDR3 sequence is CASSFGGGRGETQHF. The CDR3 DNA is TGTGCCAGCAGCTTTGGCGGGGGGCGAGGGGAGACCCAGCATTTT.